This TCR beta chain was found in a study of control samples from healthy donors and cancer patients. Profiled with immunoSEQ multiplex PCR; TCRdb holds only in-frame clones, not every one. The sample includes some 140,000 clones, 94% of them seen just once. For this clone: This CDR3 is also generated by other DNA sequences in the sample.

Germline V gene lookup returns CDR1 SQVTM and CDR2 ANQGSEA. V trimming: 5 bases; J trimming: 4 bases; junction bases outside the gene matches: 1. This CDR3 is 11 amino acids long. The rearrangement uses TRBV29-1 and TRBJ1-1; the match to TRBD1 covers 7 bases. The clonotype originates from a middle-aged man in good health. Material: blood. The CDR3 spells CSVSGGTEAFF. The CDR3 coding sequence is TGCAGCGTTTCAGGGGGCACTGAAGCTTTCTTT.